Sequencing of this T cell receptor beta chain was carried out in a study of T cells after yellow fever vaccination. Study-wide background: Based on CD3, CD45RA, CCR7 and CD95, EM, EMRA, CM and Tscm memory subsets were sorted. Whole-study results and caveats: When the response was secondary, it was weaker but reached its peak faster, day 5 versus 15. Abundant bulk-population clonotypes could contaminate the FACS-sorted repertoires.

This clonotype appeared many times. As TCR cDNA was made by 5'RACE template switching, a universal primer site and UMIs were added. TCRdb recomputed calls from the 5' RACE reads with MiXCR, one row per CDR3 protein. The table lists around 25,000 distinct CDR3 sequences, around 3.4% of them singletons, with 0.98% in the top ten. The germline V gene has CDR1 SGHAT and CDR2 FQNNGV. The CDR3 extends over 12 amino acids. With V trimmed by 6 bases and J by 8 bases, 6 bases remained unmatched. This sample comprised PBMCs, either bulk or a sorted T-cell subset (CD4+, CD8+, memory, or dextramer-sorted; not recorded which), obtained roughly 45 days after the first yellow fever vaccination. The TCR originated in a man aged 18 to 30 who received the YFV17D yellow fever vaccine. The chain links TRBV11-2 to TRBJ1-2, with TRBD1 matching 7 bases. CDR3 protein: CASSSTGAGYTF. The DNA of the CDR3 is TGTGCCAGCAGTTCTACAGGGGCGGGCTACACCTTC.